This T cell receptor beta chain comes out of a study of OX40 agonist ivuxolimab in advanced cancers. Germline V CDR1 and CDR2: MDHEN, SYDVKM. Trimming removed 2 bases from V and 4 bases from J, with 2 bases in between. The CDR3 has 11 residues. The assay was immunoSEQ multiplex PCR, and TCRdb's table has in-frame clones only and misses some. The sample gives approximately 38,000 clones, about nine tenths of which show up once; nearly 9.5% is in the top ten. The clonotype comes from an adult with an advanced solid tumor such as melanoma, head and neck, liver or kidney cancer. This chain uses TRBV28 with TRBJ1-2; D is ambiguous. The sequences come from CD4+ or CD8+ T cells sorted from blood, collected in a trial of the OX40 agonist ivuxolimab. This CDR3 reads CASSLTYGYTF. In DNA form, the CDR3 reads TGTGCCAGCAGTTTAACCTATGGCTACACCTTC.